This is a list of T cell receptor beta chains from one sample in a study of TIL therapy for anti-PD-1-resistant metastatic lung cancer. Assay: immunoSEQ multiplex PCR; the TCRdb copy retains only in-frame clones and omits some. The repertoire holds 14,000 to 15,000 clones, 86% seen once, with approximately 0.85% in the top ten. The material sequenced was blood, taken at baseline. These receptors all come from a person aged 25 to 85 with non-small cell lung cancer. The conserved cysteine and the conserved F or W are not part of the CDR3 here.

cdr3_length,v_call,cdr3_aa
10,TRBV27,ASSFNYNEQF
13,TRBV7-2,ASSFDGGPYNEQF
11,TRBV5-4,ASSFDSNEKLF
13,TRBV4-3,ASSQELAGPTEQF
14,TRBV7-3,ASSLHGGVSYNEQF
11,TRBV2,ASSGISTQPQH
12,TRBV2,ASRDGILGNEQF
15,TRBV25-1,ASSEFGQGATNEKLF
13,TRBV5-4,ASSLSGAGGETQY
14,TRBV7-2,ASSPVAGGAGETQY
11,TRBV5-1,ASSFATNTEAF
14,TRBV11-3,ASSTNSGTGAGEQF
13,TRBV5-4,ASSLAFANTGELF
12,TRBV6-6,ASSSSLTGFGYT
12,TRBV7-6,ASSFGRRGNEQF
10,TRBV7-9,ASRTGAYEQY
15,TRBV5-3,ARSPVHRDRELETQY
16,TRBV7-3,ASSLAPLAGSNTGELF
12,TRBV18,ASSPSTPWDTQY
12,TRBV9,ASSAQGGIYEQY
13,TRBV6-6,ASSYLRDRAQPQH
12,TRBV14,ASSDRGLNYGYT
15,TRBV19,ASRSIGGQGFTDTQY
13,TRBV30,AWRGPGQGGDGQF
12,TRBV5-1,ASSPLGSSYEQY